The entry that follows covers one TCR beta chain sequence. What this receptor recognizes is not known. Nothing much larger sits one base from this clone, and base qualities are not available. Receptor amplification or capture employed RT-PCR. Reads for this sample came from an Illumina HiSeq 2500. TCRdb reanalyzed the raw reads on its own, using fastp at Q25 for trimming and MiXCR for clone calling, and kept in-frame beta chains. Each entry is one CDR3 protein sequence, shown with its most common DNA and genes. The sample table shows around 570,000 distinct CDR3 sequences, and around 8% are seen once. The leading ten clones occupy 10% to 15% of the sample. The record originates from a study of response to subunit inactivated influenza vaccine (dated by TCRdb to the late 2010s). Describing the broader study: To follow how T cells responded to a trivalent subunit inactivated influenza vaccine, the researchers relied on deep quantitative profiling of the T cell receptor repertoire.

Trimming leaves V shorter by 6 bases and J shorter by 5 bases, with the junction holding 10 bases beyond the gene matches. CDR1 and CDR2 (DFQATT, SNEGSKA) derive from the germline V gene (reference sequence). Including the terminal cysteine and phenylalanine, the CDR3 comprises 14 residues. Only the CDR3 part of the read is kept: 42 bases, read in frame from the first base. Points the paper makes about the study in general: The authors suggested that each seasonal influenza vaccination may recruit only a limited number of new T cells.

The material was PBMCs from blood, obtained around 25 months after vaccination. The receptor was isolated from a man aged 50 to 69 who received an inactivated influenza vaccine. Donor details come from another sample of the same person, matched by shared clones. Recombination connected TRBV20-1 to TRBJ2-5, with 9 bases in between that match TRBD1. The CDR3 sequence is CSATGQGIGETQYF. The DNA sequence is given as TGCAGTGCCACAGGACAGGGGATAGGCGAGACCCAGTACTTC.